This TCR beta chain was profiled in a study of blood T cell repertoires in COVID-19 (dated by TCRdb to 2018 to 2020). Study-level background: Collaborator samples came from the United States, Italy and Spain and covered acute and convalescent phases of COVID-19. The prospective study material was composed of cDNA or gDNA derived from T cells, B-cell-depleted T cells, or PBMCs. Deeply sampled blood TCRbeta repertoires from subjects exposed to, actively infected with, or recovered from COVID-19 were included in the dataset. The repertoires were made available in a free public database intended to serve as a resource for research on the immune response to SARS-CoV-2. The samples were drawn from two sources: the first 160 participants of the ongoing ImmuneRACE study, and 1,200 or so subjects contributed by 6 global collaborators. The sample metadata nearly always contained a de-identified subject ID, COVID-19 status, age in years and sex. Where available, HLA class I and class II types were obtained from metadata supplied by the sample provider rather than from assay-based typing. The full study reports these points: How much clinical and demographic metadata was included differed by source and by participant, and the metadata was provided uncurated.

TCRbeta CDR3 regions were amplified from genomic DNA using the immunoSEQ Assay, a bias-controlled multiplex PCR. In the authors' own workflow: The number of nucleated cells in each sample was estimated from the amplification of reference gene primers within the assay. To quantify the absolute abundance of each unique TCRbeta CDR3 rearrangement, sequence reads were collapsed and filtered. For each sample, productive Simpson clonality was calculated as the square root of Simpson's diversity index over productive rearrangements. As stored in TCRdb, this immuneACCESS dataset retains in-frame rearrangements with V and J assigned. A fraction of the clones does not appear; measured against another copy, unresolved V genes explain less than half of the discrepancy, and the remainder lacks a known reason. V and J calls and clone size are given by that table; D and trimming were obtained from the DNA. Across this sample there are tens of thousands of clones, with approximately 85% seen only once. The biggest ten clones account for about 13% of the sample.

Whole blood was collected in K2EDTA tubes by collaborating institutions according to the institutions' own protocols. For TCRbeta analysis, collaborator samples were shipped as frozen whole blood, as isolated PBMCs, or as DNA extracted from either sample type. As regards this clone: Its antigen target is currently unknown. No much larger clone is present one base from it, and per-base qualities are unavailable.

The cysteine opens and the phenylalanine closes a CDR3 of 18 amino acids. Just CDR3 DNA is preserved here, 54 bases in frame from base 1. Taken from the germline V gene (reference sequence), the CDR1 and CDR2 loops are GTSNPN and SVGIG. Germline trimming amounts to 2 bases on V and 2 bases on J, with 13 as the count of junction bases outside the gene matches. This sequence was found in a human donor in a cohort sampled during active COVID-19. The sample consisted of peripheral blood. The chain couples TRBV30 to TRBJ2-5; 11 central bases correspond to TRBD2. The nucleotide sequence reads TGTGCCTGGAGTCCTAGGCTAGCGGGAGGTCTGAGGCAAGAGACCCAGTACTTC. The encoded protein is CAWSPRLAGGLRQETQYF.